This T cell receptor beta chain emerged from a study of blood T cell repertoires in COVID-19. Overall study: There were acute and convalescent COVID-19 samples, and they came from the United States, Italy and Spain. Sources were T cells, B-cell-depleted T cells, or PBMCs; the material itself was cDNA or gDNA.

This CDR3 is 13 amino acids long. The V and J ends lost 0 bases and 7 bases respectively, with 7 bases between them. Germline lookup yields CDR1 LGHDT and CDR2 YNNKEL (reference sequence). In the authors' methods: Estimates of nucleated cell counts were drawn from the amplification of reference gene primers. Profiled with immunoSEQ multiplex PCR; TCRdb holds only in-frame clones, not every one. Clonal size and the V and J genes are those of that table, whereas D and trimming came from the DNA. This sample has over 150,000 clones, with roughly 90% found just once. Note on this clone: Distinct nucleotide sequences in the sample also encode this CDR3.

The chain carries TRBV3-1 (or the pseudogene TRBV3-2) and TRBJ1-5; no definite D call. The sample consisted of peripheral blood. The receptor was derived from a woman aged 55-70 years who had recovered from COVID-19. The CDR3 nucleotides are TGTGCCAGCAGCCAAGATCTGAGGCAGCCCCAGCATTTT. As protein: CASSQDLRQPQHF.